These 32 T cell receptor beta chains originate from one sample sequenced in a study of cytomegalovirus exposure and HLA in healthy donors. Primers included in the PCR were 60 Vbeta and 13 Jbeta primers. The protocol was immunoSEQ multiplex PCR, while the TCRdb copy is restricted to in-frame clones and leaves out a portion. The data show fewer than 95,000 clones, about 84% seen once. Sample: PBMCs. Source of these receptors: a young man in good health and CMV-seronegative.

This clone came up a few times. The rearrangement uses TRBV4-1 and TRBJ1-6; D gene uncertain. Germline V gene lookup returns CDR1 MGHRA and CDR2 YSYEKL. The CDR3 is made up of 15 amino acids. Trimming removed 8 bases at V and 8 bases at J, with 19 bases between. As DNA, the CDR3 is TGCGCCAGCCGCAATATTAATTTCGGGGATTCACCCCTCCACTTT. Its translation is CASRNINFGDSPLHF.

The rearrangement uses TRBV12-5 and TRBJ2-1; D not certain. Trimming pared 0 bases from V and 9 bases from J, leaving 15 bases between. CDR3 length: 15 residues. The germline gives CDR1 LGHNT, CDR2 FRNRAP. In DNA form, the CDR3 reads TGTGCTAGTGGTTTGGTACGGTGGCAGGTGGTTGAGCAGTTCTTC. This sequence encodes CASGLVRWQVVEQFF. Drawing the rest from reference TRBV12-5 and TRBJ2-1, the complete variable domain is DARVTQTPRHKVTEMGQEVTMRCQPILGHNTVFWYRQTMMQGLELLAYFRNRAPLDDSGMPKDRFSAEMPDATLATLKIQPSEPRDSAVYFCASGLVRWQVVEQFFGPGTRLTVL.

This clone was found a few times. The chain carries TRBV7-2 and TRBJ1-5; D uncertain. Germline CDR1 and CDR2: SGHTA and FQGNSA. The CDR3 contains 13 residues. Trimming pared 0 bases from V and 3 bases from J, leaving 3 bases between. The CDR3 protein is CASSLANNQPQHF. In DNA form, the CDR3 reads TGTGCCAGCAGCTTAGCTAACAATCAGCCCCAGCATTTT.

V gene TRBV12-5 combines with J gene TRBJ1-6; D is unclear. V gave up 5 bases and J gave up 4 bases, with 9 bases separating them. From germline, CDR1 is LGHNT and CDR2 FRNRAP. The CDR3 spans 14 residues. The CDR3 region has the DNA TGTGCTAGTGGTGCTGGTACTTATAATTCACCCCTCCACTTT. It is translated as CASGAGTYNSPLHF.

The chain has TRBV19 and TRBJ1-2; 10 positions agree with TRBD1. Germline CDR1 LNHDA, CDR2 SQIVND (reference sequence). The J segment lost 2 bases and the V segment lost 6 bases, leaving 0 bases of the junction unmatched. The CDR3 consists of 13 residues. The CDR3 loop is CASRGQGNYGYTF. The CDR3 DNA is TGTGCCAGTAGGGGACAGGGGAACTATGGCTACACCTTC.

This sequence joins TRBV2 and TRBJ2-7, with D hard to call. Trimming took 3 bases from V and 0 from J, leaving 9 bases between them. From germline, CDR1 is SNHLY and CDR2 FYNNEI. The CDR3 spans 14 residues. The CDR3 coding sequence is TGTGCCAGCAGTGATTTAGATCTCTCCTACGAGCAGTACTTC. Its translation is CASSDLDLSYEQYF.

The chain couples TRBV7-9 to TRBJ2-2; 7 nucleotides align to TRBD1. CDR1 and CDR2 (germline): SEHNR, FQNEAQ (reference sequence). The CDR3 spans 15 residues. Trimming at V came to 2 bases and at J to 4 bases, leaving 4 bases not matched to a gene. The CDR3 DNA reads as TGTGCCAGCAGCTTAAGTTACAGGGGCACCGGGGAGCTGTTTTTT. It yields the protein CASSLSYRGTGELFF.

The rearrangement joins TRBV6-5 to TRBJ2-7, with 10 positions matching TRBD2. J gave up 6 bases and V 2 bases, and 7 bases lay outside the gene matches. Germline-derived CDR1 and CDR2 are MNHEY and SVGAGI. This CDR3 comprises 15 residues. The CDR3 is CASSYRRSGGGEQYF. The CDR3 DNA reads TGTGCCAGCAGTTACCGCAGGAGCGGGGGGGGCGAGCAGTACTTC.

The chain has TRBV11-2 and TRBJ2-2; 10 nucleotides line up with TRBD2. The junction had 6 bases not matched to a gene; V was cut back by 0 bases and J by 8 bases. CDR3 length: 16 amino acids. Germline CDR1 is SGHAT and CDR2 is FQNNGV. DNA for the CDR3: TGTGCCAGCAGCTTAGAACTAGCGGGGCTGCGGGGGGAGCTGTTTTTT. This encodes CASSLELAGLRGELFF.

The chain uses TRBV4-1 and TRBJ1-2, with TRBD1 matching 7 bases. The CDR3 sequence is 13 residues long. J gave up 7 bases and V 3 bases, and 5 bases lay outside the gene matches. Germline V CDR1 and CDR2: MGHRA, YSYEKL. The CDR3 here is CASSHATGVGYTF. The CDR3 DNA sequence: TGCGCCAGCAGCCACGCCACAGGGGTTGGCTACACCTTC.

V and J are TRBV5-1 and TRBJ1-3; the D is unclear. The V end was cut by 5 bases, the J end by 0 bases, with 12 bases between. Germline CDR1 and CDR2: SGHRS and YFSETQ. This CDR3 spans 15 amino acids. The CDR3 coding sequence is TGCGCCAGCAGGGATACAGACTACTCTGGAAACACCATATATTTT. This gives the protein CASRDTDYSGNTIYF.

The chain couples TRBV6-1 to TRBJ1-5; D unclear. Trimming took 5 bases from V and 1 from J, leaving 9 bases between them. This CDR3 has 14 amino acids. CDR1 and CDR2 from the germline V gene are MNHNS and SASEGT. CDR3 amino acids: CASSSSLSNQPQHF. For the CDR3, the DNA is TGTGCCAGCAGTTCTTCTTTAAGCAATCAGCCCCAGCATTTT.

Here the CDR3 reads CASSGTAVYEQYF. CDR3 bases: TGTGCCAGCAGTGGGACAGCCGTCTACGAGCAGTACTTC. This rearrangement joins TRBV27 to TRBJ2-7, with 7 bases that match TRBD1. From germline, CDR1 is MNHEY and CDR2 SMNVEV (reference sequence). The CDR3 covers 13 residues. Trimming cost V 5 bases and J 3 bases; bases outside gene matches: 4.

The rearrangement uses TRBV21-1 and TRBJ2-3; TRBD2 is taken as the D call from the table, unchecked against the DNA. TRBV21-1 is designated a pseudogene. CDR3 length: 16 residues. In DNA, the CDR3 is TGTGCCAGCAGCCATAAAGACTACCGCACCCTGGATACGCAGTATTTT. This translates into CASSHKDYRTLDTQYF.

The rearrangement joins TRBV5-1 to TRBJ1-4, with a weak D call TRBD1 (5 bases). Germline V lookup: CDR1 SGHRS, CDR2 YFSETQ. There are 15 residues in the CDR3. Trimming removed 0 bases from V and 5 bases from J, with 11 bases in between. CDR3 DNA: TGCGCCAGCAGCTTGGTCCAGGGAGGCAATGAAAAACTGTTTTTT. This gives the protein CASSLVQGGNEKLFF.

This chain uses TRBV6-6 with TRBJ2-5; D gene uncertain. The CDR3 consists of 13 residues. The V gene lost 1 base and the J gene lost 1 base, with 4 bases spanning the gap. Germline lookup yields CDR1 MNHNY and CDR2 SVGAGI (reference sequence). In DNA form, the CDR3 reads TGTGCCAGCAGTTACTTAGTCCAAGAGACCCAGTACTTC. It is translated as CASSYLVQETQYF.

The chain has TRBV2 and TRBJ2-3; 8 bases are shared with TRBD1. The germline V gene encodes CDR1 SNHLY and CDR2 FYNNEI. The CDR3 covers 14 residues. V was pared by 9 bases and J by 3 bases, with 8 bases of the junction left unmatched. CDR3 sequence: CARTPGQDTDTQYF. The CDR3 DNA reads TGTGCCAGAACGCCGGGACAGGATACAGATACGCAGTATTTT.

The chain couples TRBV5-1 to TRBJ2-7; the match to TRBD2 covers 8 bases. This CDR3 has 14 residues. CDR1 and CDR2 from the germline V gene are SGHRS and YFSETQ. V gave up 4 bases and J gave up 2 bases; unmatched junction bases: 5. CDR3 nucleotides: TGCGCCAGCAGCCAAAGCGGGGGACCCTACGAGCAGTACTTC. Amino acid sequence: CASSQSGGPYEQYF.

V and J are TRBV19 and TRBJ2-2; TRBD1 matches 8 bases. The junction had 3 bases not matched to a gene; V was cut back by 3 bases and J by 6 bases. Germline CDR1 and CDR2: LNHDA and SQIVND (reference sequence). This CDR3 has 14 amino acids. Here the CDR3 DNA reads TGTGCCAGTAGTATGGACAGGGTAGCCGGGGAGCTGTTTTTT. It is translated as CASSMDRVAGELFF.

J is TRBJ2-7 and V is TRBV11-2; D call uncertain. The CDR3 length is 14 residues. Germline CDR1 and CDR2: SGHAT and FQNNGV. The V end lost 1 base, the J end lost 3 bases, and 10 bases lay between the germline ends. The CDR3 sequence is CASSLGPGSYEQYF. The CDR3 coding sequence is TGTGCCAGCAGCTTAGGGCCAGGTAGCTACGAGCAGTACTTC.

The CDR3 bases are TGCGCCAGCAGCTTGGCCCAGGGGCGCGAGTATGGCTACACCTTC. It yields the protein CASSLAQGREYGYTF. This chain links TRBV5-1 with TRBJ1-2; the D gene is possibly TRBD1 (6 bases). Looked up from germline, CDR1 is SGHRS and CDR2 is YFSETQ. This CDR3 is built from 15 residues. V was shortened by 0 bases and J by 5 bases, with 14 bases between the two germline ends.

J is TRBJ1-2 and V is TRBV2, with no clear D. Germline CDR1 and CDR2: SNHLY and FYNNEI. V lost 7 bases and J lost 1, with 10 bases in between. The CDR3 covers 13 residues. The CDR3 DNA is TGTGCCAGCACCCCAACAGTTAACTATGGCTACACCTTC. Translated, it gives CASTPTVNYGYTF.

The chain links TRBV27 to TRBJ2-1, with D possibly TRBD2 on 5 matching bases. From germline, CDR1 is MNHEY and CDR2 SMNVEV (reference sequence). Trimming removed 4 bases from V and 4 bases from J, with 20 bases in between. The CDR3 loop spans 17 amino acids. The CDR3 reads CASSSPKPSGIYNEQFF. The CDR3 DNA reads TGTGCCAGCAGTTCCCCGAAACCATCCGGGATATACAATGAGCAGTTCTTC.

This chain joins TRBV6-1 and TRBJ1-6; tentative D call: TRBD1 (6 bases). CDR1 and CDR2 (germline): MNHNS, SASEGT. The V gene lost 7 bases and the J gene lost 14 bases, with 24 bases spanning the gap. The CDR3 has 15 residues. For the CDR3, the DNA is TGTGCCAGCAAAGGTTTGCAGGGGCCCCTATTAACCCTCCACTTT. This translates into CASKGLQGPLLTLHF.

This clone has only one observation. The genes are TRBV5-1 and TRBJ2-3, with 7 bases matching TRBD1. The CDR3 has 16 amino acids. The V segment lost 0 bases and the J segment 2 bases; nucleotides outside the gene matches: 6. Germline CDR1 and CDR2: SGHRS and YFSETQ. The CDR3 is CASSLGPGQYTDTQYF. CDR3 coding DNA: TGCGCCAGCAGCTTGGGTCCGGGACAGTACACAGATACGCAGTATTTT.

This chain links TRBV5-6 with TRBJ2-1; 8 nucleotides match TRBD1. V trimming: 5 bases; J trimming: 2 bases; junction bases outside the gene matches: 6. CDR3 size: 15 residues. Germline CDR1 and CDR2: SGHDT and YYEEEE. CDR3 coding DNA: TGTGCCAGCAGTTTAACAGGGGGAACCTACAATGAGCAGTTCTTC. Its protein product is CASSLTGGTYNEQFF.

The V gene is TRBV30, the J gene TRBJ1-4, with 12 bases identical to TRBD1. Germline loops: CDR1 GTSNPN, CDR2 SVGIG (reference sequence). The junction had 3 bases not matched to a gene; V was cut back by 5 bases and J by 2 bases. This CDR3 comprises 15 residues. CDR3 bases: TGTGCCTGGGTGGGACAGGGGGCCACTAATGAAAAACTGTTTTTT. Its protein product is CAWVGQGATNEKLFF.

This clone was seen more than once but under ten times. The chain combines TRBV14 with TRBJ1-2; 8 bases map to TRBD1. Germline loops: CDR1 SGHDN, CDR2 FVKESK. The ends lost 4 bases at V and 7 bases at J; junction bases unmatched: 2. The length of the CDR3 is 12 residues. The CDR3 sequence: CASSPQGAGYTF. CDR3 DNA: TGTGCCAGCAGCCCTCAGGGGGCTGGCTACACCTTC.

The chain combines TRBV15 with TRBJ1-1, with D possibly matching TRBD1 (6 bases). Between the trimmed V and J ends, which lost 0 bases and 7 bases, there was a span of 21 bases. This CDR3 spans 17 amino acids. Germline CDR1 is LNHNV and CDR2 is YYDKDF (reference sequence). The CDR3 nucleotides are TGTGCCACCAGCAGAGATCTAATAGGGGGGGGAGCCGATGAAGCTTTCTTT. This gives the protein CATSRDLIGGGADEAFF.

Judged by abundance, this clone is medium-sized. The V call is TRBV7-3, the J call TRBJ2-2, with 10 bases fitting TRBD2. V trimming: 6 bases; J trimming: 3 bases; junction bases outside the gene matches: 7. CDR1 and CDR2 (germline): SGHTA, FQGTGA. The CDR3 is 16 amino acids. The CDR3 DNA follows: TGTGCCAGCAGTTCCAGCGGGGGGGGGTACACCGGGGAGCTGTTTTTT. Its translation is CASSSSGGGYTGELFF. Using reference TRBV7-3 and TRBJ2-2 for the parts outside the CDR3, the full variable domain is GAGVSQTPSNKVTEKGKYVELRCDPISGHTALYWYRQSLGQGPEFLIYFQGTGAADDSGLPNDRFFAVRPEGSVSTLKIQRTERGDSAVYLCASSSSGGGYTGELFFGEGSRLTVL.

The gene calls are TRBV19 and TRBJ1-1; a weak D match, TRBD1 (6 bases). V lost 0 bases and J lost 6, with 11 bases in between. The CDR3 runs 14 residues. Per germline, CDR1 LNHDA and CDR2 SQIVND (reference sequence). The CDR3 reads CASSIDRGGAEAFF. CDR3 in DNA: TGTGCCAGTAGTATAGATCGAGGGGGGGCTGAAGCTTTCTTT.

This clone appeared a few times. The chain employs TRBV9 and TRBJ2-3, with TRBD2 identical over 12 bases. The germline V gene has CDR1 SGDLS and CDR2 YYNGEE. The CDR3 is 20 residues long. V lost 0 bases to trimming and J lost 3 bases; unmatched junction nucleotides: 14. The CDR3 loop is CASSVASPSGGAWRTDTQYF. The CDR3 DNA is TGTGCCAGCAGCGTAGCCTCCCCTAGCGGGGGGGCCTGGCGTACAGATACGCAGTATTTT.